This T cell receptor beta chain was sequenced during a study of T cell repertoires in cytomegalovirus infection. TCRdb ran MiXCR on the reads and lists one entry per CDR3 protein. Seen here are 20,000 to 30,000 distinct CDR3 sequences, approximately 22% observed once, and the top ten hold about nine tenths. The CDR3 covers 11 residues. Germline CDR1 reads MNHNY; CDR2 reads SVGAGI (reference sequence). The ends were cut back, 0 bases at V and 7 bases at J, with 3 bases in the middle. Remarks on this clonotype: Its antigen remains unknown.

This sequence joins TRBV6-6 and TRBJ1-2; D is undetermined. The origin of this receptor is a human donor in good health (CMV status not recorded). Some clones in this sample may be carry-over from other donors' samples. The sample in question was CD8+ T cells from cultured PBMCs, obtained from culture after CMV antigen stimulation. The DNA for the CDR3 is TGTGCCAGCAGTTACTCCATTGGCTACACCTTC. Its translation: CASSYSIGYTF.